This T cell receptor (beta chain) was documented in a study of blood T cell repertoires in COVID-19. The V end lost 8 bases, the J end lost 4 bases, and 14 bases lay between the germline ends. Per germline, CDR1 MNHEY and CDR2 SVGAGI. The CDR3 is made up of 13 amino acids. Per the study methods: Estimates of nucleated cell counts were drawn from the amplification of reference gene primers. Assay: immunoSEQ multiplex PCR; the TCRdb copy retains only in-frame clones and omits some. V, J and clone size reflect that table, while D and trimming were determined from the DNA. The data show approximately 57,000 clones, approximately 87% seen once.

Material for sequencing was peripheral blood. This TCR was recovered from a man between 45 and 60 years old with acute or convalescent COVID-19. The chain carries TRBV6-5 and TRBJ1-2; D not certain. CDR3 nucleotides: TGTGCCAGCTCGTCGGATACTAGCTATGGCTACACCTTC. Residues: CASSSDTSYGYTF.